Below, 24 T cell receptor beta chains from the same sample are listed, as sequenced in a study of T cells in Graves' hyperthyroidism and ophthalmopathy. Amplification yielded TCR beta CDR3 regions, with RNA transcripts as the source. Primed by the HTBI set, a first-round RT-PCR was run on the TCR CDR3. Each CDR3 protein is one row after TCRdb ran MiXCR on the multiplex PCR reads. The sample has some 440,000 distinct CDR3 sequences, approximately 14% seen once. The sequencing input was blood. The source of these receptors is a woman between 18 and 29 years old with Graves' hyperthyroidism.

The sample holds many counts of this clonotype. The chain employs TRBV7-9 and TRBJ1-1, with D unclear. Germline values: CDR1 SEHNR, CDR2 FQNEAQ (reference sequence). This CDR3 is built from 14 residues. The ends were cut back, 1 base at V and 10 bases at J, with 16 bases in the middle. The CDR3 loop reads CASSLGEALLGAFF. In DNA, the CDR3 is TGTGCCAGCAGCTTAGGGGAGGCTCTTCTGGGAGCTTTCTTT.

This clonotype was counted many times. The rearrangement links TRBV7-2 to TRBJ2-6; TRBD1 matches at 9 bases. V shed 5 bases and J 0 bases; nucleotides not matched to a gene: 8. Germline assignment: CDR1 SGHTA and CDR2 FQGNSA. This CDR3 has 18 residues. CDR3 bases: TGTGCCAGCAGCAACCGGGACAGGGCAAGCTCTGGGGCCAACGTCCTGACTTTC. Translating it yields CASSNRDRASSGANVLTF.

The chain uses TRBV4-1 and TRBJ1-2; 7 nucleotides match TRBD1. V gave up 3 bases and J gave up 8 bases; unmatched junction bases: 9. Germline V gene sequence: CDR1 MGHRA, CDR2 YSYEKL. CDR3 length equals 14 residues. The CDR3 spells CASSQKGALGGYTF. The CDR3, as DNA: TGCGCCAGCAGCCAGAAGGGGGCCCTCGGAGGCTACACCTTC.

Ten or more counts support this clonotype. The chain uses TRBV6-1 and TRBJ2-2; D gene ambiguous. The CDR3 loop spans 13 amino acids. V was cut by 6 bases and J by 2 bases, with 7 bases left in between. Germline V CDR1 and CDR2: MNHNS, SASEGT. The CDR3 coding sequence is TGTGCCAGCAGCGCGATAAACACCGGGGAGCTGTTTTTT. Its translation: CASSAINTGELFF.

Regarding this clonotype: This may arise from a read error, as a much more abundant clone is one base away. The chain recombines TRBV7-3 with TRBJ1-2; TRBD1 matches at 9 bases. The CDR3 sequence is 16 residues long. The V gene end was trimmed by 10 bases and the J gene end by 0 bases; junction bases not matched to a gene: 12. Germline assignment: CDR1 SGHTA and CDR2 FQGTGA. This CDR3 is CATRAGTGKANYGYTF. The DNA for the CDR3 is TGTGCCACCAGGGCCGGGACAGGGAAAGCTAACTATGGCTACACCTTC. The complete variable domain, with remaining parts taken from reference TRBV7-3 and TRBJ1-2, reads GAGVSQTPSNKVTEKGKYVELRCDPISGHTALYWYRQSLGQGPEFLIYFQGTGAADDSGLPNDRFFAVRPEGSVSTLKIQRTERGDSAVYLCATRAGTGKANYGYTFGSGTRLTVV.

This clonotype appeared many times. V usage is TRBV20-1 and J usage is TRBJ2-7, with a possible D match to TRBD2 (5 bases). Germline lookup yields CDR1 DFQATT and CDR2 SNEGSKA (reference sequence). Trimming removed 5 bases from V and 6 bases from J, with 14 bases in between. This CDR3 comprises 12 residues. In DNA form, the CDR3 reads TGCAGTGCTCCCGGCGGAGGTAGCGAGCAGTACTTC. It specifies CSAPGGGSEQYF.

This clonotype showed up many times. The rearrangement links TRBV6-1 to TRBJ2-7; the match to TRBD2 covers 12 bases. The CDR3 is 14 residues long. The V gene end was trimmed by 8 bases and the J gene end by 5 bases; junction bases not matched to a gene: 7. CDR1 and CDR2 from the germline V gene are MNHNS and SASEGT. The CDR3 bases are TGTGCCAGCGGGCTAGCGGGGGGGCGTCACGAGCAGTACTTC. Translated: CASGLAGGRHEQYF.

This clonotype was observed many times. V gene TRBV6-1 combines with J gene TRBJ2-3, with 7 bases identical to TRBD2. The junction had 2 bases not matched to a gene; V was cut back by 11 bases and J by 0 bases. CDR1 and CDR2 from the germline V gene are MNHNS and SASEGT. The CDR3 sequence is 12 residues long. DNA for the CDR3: TGTGCCGTAGCGGGTAGCACAGATACGCAGTATTTT. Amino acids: CAVAGSTDTQYF.

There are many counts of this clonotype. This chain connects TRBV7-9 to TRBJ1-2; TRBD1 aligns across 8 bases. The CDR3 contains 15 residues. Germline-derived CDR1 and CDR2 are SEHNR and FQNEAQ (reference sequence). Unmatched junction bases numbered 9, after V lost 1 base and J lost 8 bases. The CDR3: CASSLGGQGFYGYTF. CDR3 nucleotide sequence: TGTGCCAGCAGCTTAGGAGGACAGGGATTTTACGGCTACACCTTC.

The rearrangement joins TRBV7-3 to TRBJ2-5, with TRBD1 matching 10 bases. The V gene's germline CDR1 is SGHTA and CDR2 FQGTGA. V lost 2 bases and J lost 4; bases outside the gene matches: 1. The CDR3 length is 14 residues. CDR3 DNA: TGTGCCAGCAGCTTAGGGACAGGGGCAGAGACCCAGTACTTC. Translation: CASSLGTGAETQYF.

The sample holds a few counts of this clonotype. CDR3 in amino acids: CSASLVFTSTDTQYF. For the CDR3, the DNA is TGCAGTGCTAGTCTAGTATTCACTAGCACAGATACGCAGTATTTT. This chain connects TRBV20-1 to TRBJ2-3; D ambiguous. CDR3 length: 15 residues. The V end lost 3 bases, the J end lost 0 bases, and 13 bases lay between the germline ends. Germline V gives CDR1 DFQATT, CDR2 SNEGSKA (reference sequence).

The CDR3 DNA follows: TGCGCCAGCAGCTTTGTGGCAGCCCAAAACTACACCTTC. Translation gives CASSFVAAQNYTF. The J gene is TRBJ1-2, the V gene TRBV5-1; D gene unclear. The length of the CDR3 is 13 residues. V dropped 2 bases and J dropped 10 bases, with 15 bases sitting between them. CDR1 and CDR2 (germline): SGHRS, YFSETQ.

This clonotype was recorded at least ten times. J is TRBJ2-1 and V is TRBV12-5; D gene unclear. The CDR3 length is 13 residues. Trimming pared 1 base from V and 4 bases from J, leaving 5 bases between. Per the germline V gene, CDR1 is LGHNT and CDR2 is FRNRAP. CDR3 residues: CASGLEVYNEQFF. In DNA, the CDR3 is TGTGCTAGTGGTTTGGAGGTTTACAATGAGCAGTTCTTC.

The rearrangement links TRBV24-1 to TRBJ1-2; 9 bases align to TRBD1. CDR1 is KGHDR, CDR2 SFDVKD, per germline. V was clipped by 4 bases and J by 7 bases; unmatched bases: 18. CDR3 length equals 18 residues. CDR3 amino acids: CATSDATGTGPKKSGYTF. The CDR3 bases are TGTGCCACCAGTGACGCTACCGGGACAGGGCCTAAGAAGAGTGGCTACACCTTC.

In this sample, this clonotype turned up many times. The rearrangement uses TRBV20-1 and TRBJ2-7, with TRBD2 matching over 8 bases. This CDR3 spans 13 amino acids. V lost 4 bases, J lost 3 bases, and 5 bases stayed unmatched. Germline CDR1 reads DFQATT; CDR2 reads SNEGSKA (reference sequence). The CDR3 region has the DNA TGCAGTGCTACAAGCGCGGGGGGCTACGAGCAGTACTTC. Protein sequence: CSATSAGGYEQYF.

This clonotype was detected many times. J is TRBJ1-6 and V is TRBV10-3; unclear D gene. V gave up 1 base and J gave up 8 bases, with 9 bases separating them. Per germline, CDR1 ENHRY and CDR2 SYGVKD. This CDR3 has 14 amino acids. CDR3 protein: CAISELSLDSPLHF. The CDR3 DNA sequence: TGTGCCATCAGTGAGTTGTCTCTGGATTCACCCCTCCACTTT.

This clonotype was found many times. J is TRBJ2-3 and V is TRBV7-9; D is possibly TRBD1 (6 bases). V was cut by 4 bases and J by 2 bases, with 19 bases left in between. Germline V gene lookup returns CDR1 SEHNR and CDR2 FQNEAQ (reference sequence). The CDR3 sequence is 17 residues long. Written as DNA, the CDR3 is TGTGCCAGCAGCTCGAACCGGGACACTCGCTACACAGATACGCAGTATTTT. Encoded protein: CASSSNRDTRYTDTQYF.

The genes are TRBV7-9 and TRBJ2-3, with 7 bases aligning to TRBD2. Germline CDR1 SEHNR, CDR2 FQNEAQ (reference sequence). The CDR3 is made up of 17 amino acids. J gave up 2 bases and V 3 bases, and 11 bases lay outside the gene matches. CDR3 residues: CASSFLLGGVNTDTQYF. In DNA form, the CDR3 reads TGTGCCAGCAGCTTCCTTCTTGGGGGGGTGAACACAGATACGCAGTATTTT. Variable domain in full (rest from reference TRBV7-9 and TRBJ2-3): DTGVSQNPRHKITKRGQNVTFRCDPISEHNRLYWYRQTLGQGPEFLTYFQNEAQLEKSRLLSDRFSAERPKGSFSTLEIQRTEQGDSAMYLCASSFLLGGVNTDTQYFGPGTRLTVL.

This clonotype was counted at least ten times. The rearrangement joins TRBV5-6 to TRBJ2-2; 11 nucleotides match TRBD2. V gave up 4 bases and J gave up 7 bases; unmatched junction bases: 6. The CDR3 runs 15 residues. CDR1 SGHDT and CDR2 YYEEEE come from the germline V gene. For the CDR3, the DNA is TGTGCCAGCAGCCCACTAGCGGGAGTGGGCGGGGAGCTGTTTTTT. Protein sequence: CASSPLAGVGGELFF. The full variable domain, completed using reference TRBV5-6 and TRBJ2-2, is DAGVTQSPTHLIKTRGQQVTLRCSPKSGHDTVSWYQQALGQGPQFIFQYYEEEERQRGNFPDRFSGHQFPNYSSELNVNALLLGDSALYLCASSPLAGVGGELFFGEGSRLTVL.

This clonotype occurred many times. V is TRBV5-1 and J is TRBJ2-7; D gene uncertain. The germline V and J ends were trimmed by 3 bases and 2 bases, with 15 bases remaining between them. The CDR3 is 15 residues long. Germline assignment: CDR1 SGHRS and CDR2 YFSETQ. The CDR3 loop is CASSSQPGRTYEQYF. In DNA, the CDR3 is TGCGCCAGCAGCTCACAGCCGGGCAGGACCTACGAGCAGTACTTC.

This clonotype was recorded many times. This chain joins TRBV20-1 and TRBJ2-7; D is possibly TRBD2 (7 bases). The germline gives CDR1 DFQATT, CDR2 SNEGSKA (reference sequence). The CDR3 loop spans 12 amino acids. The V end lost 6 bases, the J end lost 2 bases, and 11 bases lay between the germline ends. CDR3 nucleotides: TGCAGTGCCGCGGGGGACACCTACGAGCAGTACTTC. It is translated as CSAAGDTYEQYF.

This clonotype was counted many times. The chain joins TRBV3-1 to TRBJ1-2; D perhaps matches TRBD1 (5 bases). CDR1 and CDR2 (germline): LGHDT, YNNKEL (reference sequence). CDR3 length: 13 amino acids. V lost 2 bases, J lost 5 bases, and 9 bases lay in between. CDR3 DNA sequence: TGTGCCAGCAGCCAACGGGGGAATTATGGCTACACCTTC. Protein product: CASSQRGNYGYTF. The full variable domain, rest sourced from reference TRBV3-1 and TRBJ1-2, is DTAVSQTPKYLVTQMGNDKSIKCEQNLGHDTMYWYKQDSKKFLKIMFSYNNKELIINETVPNRFSPKSPDKAHLNLHINSLELGDSAVYFCASSQRGNYGYTFGSGTRLTVV.

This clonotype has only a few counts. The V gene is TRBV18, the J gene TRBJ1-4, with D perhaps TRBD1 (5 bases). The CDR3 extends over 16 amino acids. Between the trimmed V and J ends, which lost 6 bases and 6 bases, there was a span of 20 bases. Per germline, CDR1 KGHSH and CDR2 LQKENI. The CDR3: CASSITGGPKDEKLFF. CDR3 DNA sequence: TGTGCCAGCTCGATCACTGGGGGTCCGAAAGATGAAAAACTGTTTTTT.

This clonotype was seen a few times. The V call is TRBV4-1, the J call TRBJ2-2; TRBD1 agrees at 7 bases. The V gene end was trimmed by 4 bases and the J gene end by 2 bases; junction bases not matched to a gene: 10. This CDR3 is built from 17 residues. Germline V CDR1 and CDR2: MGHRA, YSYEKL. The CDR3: CASSRLPGQINTGELFF. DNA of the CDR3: TGCGCCAGCAGCCGTCTACCGGGACAGATCAACACCGGGGAGCTGTTTTTT.